The next 21 T cell receptor beta chains were all read from a single sample in a study of T cell responses to AZD1222 COVID-19 vaccine. Sequenced by immunoSEQ multiplex PCR; TCRdb stores in-frame clones only, minus some. Here the sample spans 100,000 to 140,000 clones, 89% being singletons. The sample was peripheral blood, taken on day 0 of AZD1222 vaccination. Receptors originate from an adult in good health.

The V call is TRBV18, the J call TRBJ1-4, with TRBD1 identical over 8 bases. Germline V gene data show CDR1 as KGHSH and CDR2 as LQKENI. CDR3 length: 14 residues. The V gene end was trimmed by 4 bases and the J gene end by 7 bases; junction bases not matched to a gene: 5. CDR3 residues: CASSLKDRAEKLFF. The CDR3 nucleotides are TGTGCCAGCTCACTAAAGGACAGGGCTGAAAAACTGTTTTTT.

This sequence joins TRBV25-1 and TRBJ1-4; 7 nucleotides agree with TRBD1. Germline lookup yields CDR1 MGHDK and CDR2 SYGVNS. Unmatched junction bases numbered 7, after V lost 5 bases and J lost 7 bases. CDR3 length: 14 residues. In DNA, the CDR3 is TGTGCCAGCAGTACGACAGGGTTCTCTGAAAAACTGTTTTTT. It is translated as CASSTTGFSEKLFF.

The rearrangement links TRBV5-1 to TRBJ2-1; D unresolved. The ends were cut back, 2 bases at V and 5 bases at J, with 14 bases in the middle. The germline CDR1 and CDR2 sequences are SGHRS and YFSETQ. The CDR3 is made up of 15 amino acids. Written as DNA, the CDR3 is TGCGCCAGCAGCTTCGGATTTTCACGCGACAATGAGCAGTTCTTC. This gives the protein CASSFGFSRDNEQFF.

The chain joins TRBV11-2 to TRBJ2-7; D gene unclear. The germline V and J ends were trimmed by 0 bases and 3 bases, with 12 bases remaining between them. Germline-derived CDR1 and CDR2 are SGHAT and FQNNGV. The CDR3 has 15 amino acids. CDR3 nucleotides: TGTGCCAGCAGCTTAGATGGAAACCCCAGCTACGAGCAGTACTTC. Its protein product is CASSLDGNPSYEQYF. Based on the CDR3 plus reference TRBV11-2 and TRBJ2-7, the full variable domain is EAGVAQSPRYKIIEKRQSVAFWCNPISGHATLYWYQQILGQGPKLLIQFQNNGVVDDSQLPKDRFSAERLKGVDSTLKIQPAKLEDSAVYLCASSLDGNPSYEQYFGPGTRLTVT.

The chain couples TRBV3-1 (or the pseudogene TRBV3-2) to TRBJ2-7; D is unclear. V lost 4 bases, J lost 0 bases, and 13 bases lay in between. This CDR3 has 15 amino acids. The germline CDR1 and CDR2 sequences are LGHDT and YNNKEL (reference sequence). The CDR3 reads CASSPSGRFSYEQYF. In nucleotides, the CDR3 is TGTGCCAGCAGCCCTTCTGGCAGGTTCTCCTACGAGCAGTACTTC.

V usage is TRBV4-2 and J usage is TRBJ1-3; D is undetermined. From germline, CDR1 is LGHNA and CDR2 YNFKEQ. This CDR3 has 16 residues. V lost 0 bases and J lost 0, with 9 bases in between. CDR3 sequence (DNA): TGTGCCAGCAGCCAAGAGCACAGCCCCTCTGGAAACACCATATATTTT. Translating gives CASSQEHSPSGNTIYF.

The J gene is TRBJ2-6, the V gene TRBV9; 8 bases map to TRBD1. V lost 2 bases and J lost 0; bases outside the gene matches: 7. CDR1 is SGDLS, CDR2 YYNGEE, per germline. The CDR3 is 18 residues long. CDR3 DNA sequence: TGTGCCAGCAGCGTCACAGGGGGTACCGGCTCTGGGGCCAACGTCCTGACTTTC. As protein: CASSVTGGTGSGANVLTF.

The V call is TRBV3-1 (or the pseudogene TRBV3-2), the J call TRBJ2-5, with 10 bases fitting TRBD2. The CDR3 totals 17 residues. Losses at the gene ends were 4 bases for V and 5 bases for J; bases not matched to a gene: 13. Per germline, CDR1 LGHDT and CDR2 YNNKEL (reference sequence). In nucleotides, the CDR3 is TGTGCCAGCAGCCCTACGGCTAGCGGGAGAAGGGTTGAGACCCAGTACTTC. This gives the protein CASSPTASGRRVETQYF.

CDR3 residues: CASSLAGVMNTEAFF. The CDR3 nucleotides read TGCGCCAGCAGCTTGGCCGGGGTAATGAACACTGAAGCTTTCTTT. J is TRBJ1-1 and V is TRBV5-1; D not resolved. CDR1 and CDR2 from the germline V gene are SGHRS and YFSETQ. This CDR3 region has 15 residues. The V and J ends lost 0 bases and 0 bases respectively, with 9 bases between them.

The chain is built from TRBV7-3 and TRBJ2-7; 7 bases fit TRBD1. J was trimmed by 2 bases and V by 1 base; bases with no gene match: 5. Germline CDR1 and CDR2: SGHTA and FQGTGA. The CDR3 runs 15 residues. CDR3 region: CASSLRGTAAYEQYF. CDR3 bases: TGTGCCAGCAGCTTAAGGGGGACAGCGGCCTACGAGCAGTACTTC.

The chain recombines TRBV5-4 with TRBJ2-5, with D possibly matching TRBD2 (7 bases). Germline values: CDR1 SGHNT, CDR2 YYREEE (reference sequence). V was cut by 4 bases and J by 4 bases, with 17 bases left in between. The CDR3 totals 15 residues. Here the CDR3 DNA reads TGTGCCAGCAGCCCCGGGGGGCTAGCGTTAGAGACCCAGTACTTC. Its protein product is CASSPGGLALETQYF.

The V gene is TRBV5-4, the J gene TRBJ2-3; D is perhaps TRBD2 (6 bases). In germline, CDR1 is SGHNT, CDR2 YYREEE (reference sequence). CDR3 length equals 15 residues. V lost 0 bases and J 2 bases, leaving 10 bases between the germline ends. CDR3 nucleotides: TGTGCCAGCAGCTTGGGTAGCGGAGTCACAGATACGCAGTATTTT. It translates to CASSLGSGVTDTQYF. Based on the CDR3 plus reference TRBV5-4 and TRBJ2-3, the full variable domain is ETGVTQSPTHLIKTRGQQVTLRCSSQSGHNTVSWYQQALGQGPQFIFQYYREEENGRGNFPPRFSGLQFPNYSSELNVNALELDDSALYLCASSLGSGVTDTQYFGPGTRLTVL.

V is TRBV19 and J is TRBJ2-3; TRBD2 aligns across 12 bases. V was pared by 5 bases and J by 5 bases, with 5 bases of the junction left unmatched. Per the germline V gene, CDR1 is LNHDA and CDR2 is SQIVND (reference sequence). This CDR3 is 15 amino acids long. The CDR3, as DNA: TGTGCCAGTAGTTTCGGACTAGCGGGACGAGATACGCAGTATTTT. This encodes CASSFGLAGRDTQYF. Together with reference TRBV19 and TRBJ2-3, the CDR3 gives the full variable domain: DGGITQSPKYLFRKEGQNVTLSCEQNLNHDAMYWYRQDPGQGLRLIYYSQIVNDFQKGDIAEGYSVSREKKESFPLTVTSAQKNPTAFYLCASSFGLAGRDTQYFGPGTRLTVL.

V usage is TRBV10-3 and J usage is TRBJ1-1; 12 nucleotides line up with TRBD1. Germline V gene data show CDR1 as ENHRY and CDR2 as SYGVKD. With V trimmed by 4 bases and J by 4 bases, 10 bases remained unmatched. The CDR3 contains 17 residues. CDR3 sequence (DNA): TGTGCCATCAGTGGAGGGACAGGGGGCAAGTACGGCACTGAAGCTTTCTTT. Protein product: CAISGGTGGKYGTEAFF.

V and J are TRBV27 and TRBJ2-2, with TRBD1 matching over 9 bases. Looked up from germline, CDR1 is MNHEY and CDR2 is SMNVEV (reference sequence). V was pared by 7 bases and J by 7 bases, with 10 bases of the junction left unmatched. CDR3 length: 15 residues. This CDR3 is CASNHRGRTGGELFF. The DNA of the CDR3 is TGTGCCAGCAACCACAGGGGGCGGACGGGCGGGGAGCTGTTTTTT.

V is TRBV18 and J is TRBJ1-3, with 10 bases lining up with TRBD1. The CDR3 length is 15 residues. V trimming: 6 bases; J trimming: 2 bases; junction bases outside the gene matches: 4. The germline V gene encodes CDR1 KGHSH and CDR2 LQKENI. The CDR3 protein is CASSIGTGAGNTIYF. DNA for the CDR3: TGTGCCAGCTCGATCGGGACAGGGGCTGGAAACACCATATATTTT.

CDR3 DNA: TGTGCCAGCAGTTACGCGACGGGGTCAGGAAACACTGAAGCTTTCTTT. This sequence encodes CASSYATGSGNTEAFF. This rearrangement joins TRBV6-2 or TRBV6-3 to TRBJ1-1; D not certain. CDR3 length: 16 amino acids. The V end was cut by 2 bases, the J end by 2 bases, with 15 bases between. CDR1 is MNHEY, CDR2 SVGEGT, per germline.

This clone was seen only once. The CDR3 reads CAWNKASGNYGYTF. CDR3 DNA sequence: TGTGCCTGGAATAAAGCCTCGGGGAACTATGGCTACACCTTC. This sequence joins TRBV30 and TRBJ1-2; no definite D call. The length of the CDR3 is 14 residues. CDR1 GTSNPN and CDR2 SVGIG come from the germline V gene (reference sequence). The V end lost 4 bases, the J end lost 2 bases, and 14 bases lay between the germline ends. The full variable domain, in which reference TRBV30 and TRBJ1-2 provide the parts outside the CDR3, is SQTIHQWPATLVQPVGSPLSLECTVEGTSNPNLYWYRQAAGRGLQLLFYSVGIGQISSEVPQNLSASRPQDRQFILSSKKLLLSDSGFYLCAWNKASGNYGYTFGSGTRLTVV.

The chain recombines TRBV11-1 with TRBJ2-7; 7 bases map to TRBD1. Germline CDR1 reads SGHAT; CDR2 reads FQDESV (reference sequence). V lost 5 bases, J lost 0 bases, and 10 bases stayed unmatched. CDR3 length: 16 residues. DNA for the CDR3: TGTGCCAGCAGCCTCCTACAGGGGTCCACCTCCTACGAGCAGTACTTC. This gives the protein CASSLLQGSTSYEQYF. The whole variable domain, filled in from reference TRBV11-1 and TRBJ2-7, reads EAEVAQSPRYKITEKSQAVAFWCDPISGHATLYWYRQILGQGPELLVQFQDESVVDDSQLPKDRFSAERLKGVDSTLKIQPAELGDSAMYLCASSLLQGSTSYEQYFGPGTRLTVT.

V and J are TRBV9 and TRBJ1-5; D gene ambiguous. The length of the CDR3 is 15 residues. Germline CDR1 is SGDLS and CDR2 is YYNGEE. With 4 bases removed from V and 0 bases from J, the gap between germline ends came to 11 bases. The DNA of the CDR3 is TGTGCCAGCAGCCTTCAGGACCTTAGCAATCAGCCCCAGCATTTT. It specifies CASSLQDLSNQPQHF.

This sequence joins TRBV19 and TRBJ2-6; no clear D gene. Trimming left V 4 bases short and J 0 bases short, with 19 bases between. Germline CDR1 is LNHDA and CDR2 is SQIVND (reference sequence). The CDR3 contains 19 residues. CDR3 residues: CASSTHFLLSNSGANVLTF. CDR3 nucleotide sequence: TGTGCCAGTAGTACGCACTTCTTGCTGAGCAACTCTGGGGCCAACGTCCTGACTTTC. Full variable domain (outside the CDR3, taken from reference TRBV19 and TRBJ2-6): DGGITQSPKYLFRKEGQNVTLSCEQNLNHDAMYWYRQDPGQGLRLIYYSQIVNDFQKGDIAEGYSVSREKKESFPLTVTSAQKNPTAFYLCASSTHFLLSNSGANVLTFGAGSRLTVL.